This T cell receptor beta chain was documented in a study of identical twins. Study-level points and caveats: Within cord blood, abundant beta clonotypes carried fewer insertions, but memory repertoires showed no such trend.

With template switching, a universal primer site was added, and the cDNA carried unique molecular identifiers. TCRdb reprocessed the 5' RACE reads via MiXCR and lists one record per CDR3 protein. This sample carries around 680,000 distinct CDR3 sequences, roughly 8% of them seen once, and the ten largest clones take approximately 0.94%. All of the donors were Caucasians in good health. V was shortened by 7 bases and J by 2 bases, with 25 bases between the two germline ends. Germline CDR1 is SGHAT and CDR2 is FQDESV (reference sequence). The CDR3 loop spans 18 amino acids. This clonotype was counted ten times or more. What it binds is unknown. In addition, the sample was reused for a study of yellow fever vaccine responses in identical twins.

Specimen: PBMCs. The TCR comes from a woman between 18 and 29 years old in good health. V gene TRBV11-1 combines with J gene TRBJ2-3; D is possibly TRBD1 or TRBD2 (6 bases each). The CDR3 protein is CASTTTRGPTIITDTQYF. CDR3 bases: TGTGCCAGCACCACGACTCGGGGGCCCACTATAATCACAGATACGCAGTATTTT.